This TCR beta chain stems from a study of blood T cell repertoires in COVID-19. About the study: Some COVID-19 samples were acute and others convalescent; all came from the United States, Italy and Spain. T cells, B-cell-depleted T cells, or PBMCs provided the cDNA or gDNA that served as material.

The CDR3 extends over 14 amino acids. V lost 3 bases and J lost 3, with 11 bases in between. The germline V gene has CDR1 SNHLY and CDR2 FYNNEI. Per the authors' pipeline: Nucleated cell number was recorded as an estimate derived from reference gene primer amplification. The data were produced by immunoSEQ multiplex PCR, yet TCRdb's version contains in-frame clones alone and is incomplete. D and trimming were read from the DNA, whereas the V and J calls and clone size are those reported in that table. The data hold around 100,000 clones, with more than 75% observed a single time. V gene TRBV2 combines with J gene TRBJ1-1; D is perhaps TRBD1 (6 bases). The sequenced material came from peripheral blood. The receptor comes from a human donor in a cohort sampled during active COVID-19. Here the CDR3 DNA reads TGTGCCAGCAGTGAGGGGGGGGCGTACACTGAAGCTTTCTTT. This translates into CASSEGGAYTEAFF.